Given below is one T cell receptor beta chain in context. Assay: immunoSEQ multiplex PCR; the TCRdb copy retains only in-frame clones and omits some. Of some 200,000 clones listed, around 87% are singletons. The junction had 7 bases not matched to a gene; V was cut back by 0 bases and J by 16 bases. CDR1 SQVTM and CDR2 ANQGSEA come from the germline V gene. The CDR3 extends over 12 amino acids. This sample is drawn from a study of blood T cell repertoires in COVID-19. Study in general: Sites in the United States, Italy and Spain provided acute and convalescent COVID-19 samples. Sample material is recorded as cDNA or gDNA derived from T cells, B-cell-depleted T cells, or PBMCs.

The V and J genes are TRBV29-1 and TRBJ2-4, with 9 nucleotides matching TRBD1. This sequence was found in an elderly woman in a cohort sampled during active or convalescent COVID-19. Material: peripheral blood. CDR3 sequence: CSVEDEQGAGYF. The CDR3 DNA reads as TGCAGCGTTGAAGACGAACAGGGGGCGGGATACTTC.